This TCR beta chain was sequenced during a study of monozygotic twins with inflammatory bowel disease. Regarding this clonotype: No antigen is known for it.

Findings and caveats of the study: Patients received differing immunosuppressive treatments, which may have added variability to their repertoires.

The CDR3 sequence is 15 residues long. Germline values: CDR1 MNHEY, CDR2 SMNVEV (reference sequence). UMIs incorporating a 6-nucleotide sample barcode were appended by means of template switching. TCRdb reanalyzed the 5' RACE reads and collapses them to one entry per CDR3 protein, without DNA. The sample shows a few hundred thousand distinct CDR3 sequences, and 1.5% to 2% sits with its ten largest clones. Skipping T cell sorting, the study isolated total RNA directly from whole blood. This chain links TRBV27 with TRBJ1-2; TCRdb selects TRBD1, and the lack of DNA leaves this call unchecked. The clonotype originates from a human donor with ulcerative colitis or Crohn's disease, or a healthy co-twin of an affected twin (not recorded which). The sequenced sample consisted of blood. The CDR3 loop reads CASSLSPPGGNGYTF.